These 28 T cell receptor beta chains originate from one sample sequenced in a study of blood T cell repertoires in COVID-19. Measured with immunoSEQ multiplex PCR; TCRdb has only the in-frame clones, and not every one. In the table there are under 350,000 clones, around four fifths of which are singletons. Sequencing was performed on peripheral blood. The source of these receptors is a man aged 60-69 years who had recovered from COVID-19.

The CDR3 DNA reads as TGTGCCAGAAGGGCCGGGACTAGCGGAGAGAGCTCCTACAATGAGCAGTTCTTC. Translation: CARRAGTSGESSYNEQFF. The chain recombines TRBV5-3 with TRBJ2-1; TRBD2 matches 11 bases. TRBV5-3 carries the ORF label, with uncertain function. J lost 0 bases, V lost 5 bases, and 10 bases had no gene match. The CDR3 has 18 residues.

The V gene is TRBV7-2, the J gene TRBJ1-2; 10 positions agree with TRBD1. The CDR3 is made up of 17 amino acids. V shed 5 bases, J shed 5 bases, and the junction held 14 bases outside the gene matches. Looked up from germline, CDR1 is SGHTA and CDR2 is FQGNSA. The CDR3 DNA follows: TGTGCCAGCAGCACGCATTGGGGACAGGGGAGGGAGTATGGCTACACCTTC. Residues: CASSTHWGQGREYGYTF.

The V gene is TRBV7-2, the J gene TRBJ2-3; no clear D gene. The CDR3 spans 16 residues. Trimming removed 5 bases from V and 1 base from J, with 16 bases in between. Germline CDR1 is SGHTA and CDR2 is FQGNSA. The DNA of the CDR3 is TGTGCCAGCAGCCTAAACGACTTCCCGGGCACAGATACGCAGTATTTT. Protein product: CASSLNDFPGTDTQYF.

This clone has just a few counts. V and J are TRBV18 and TRBJ2-1; D is perhaps TRBD2 (6 bases). This CDR3 contains 17 residues. Trimming left V 4 bases short and J 7 bases short, with 23 bases between. Germline loops: CDR1 KGHSH, CDR2 LQKENI. CDR3 in amino acids: CASSLTGSLSRWNEQFF. DNA of the CDR3: TGTGCCAGCTCACTTACCGGGAGCCTCTCCCGGTGGAATGAGCAGTTCTTC.

This clone has just a few counts. The V and J genes are TRBV3-1 (or the pseudogene TRBV3-2) and TRBJ2-5; 16 bases agree with TRBD2. Trimming took 6 bases from V and 5 from J; bases not matched to a gene: 12. Looked up from germline, CDR1 is LGHDT and CDR2 is YNNKEL (reference sequence). The CDR3 extends over 18 amino acids. The CDR3 sequence: CASSSRLGLAGGRETQYF. The CDR3 DNA is TGTGCCAGCAGTTCCAGATTGGGACTAGCGGGGGGGCGGGAGACCCAGTACTTC.

The chain couples TRBV19 to TRBJ1-1; D is possibly TRBD1 (5 bases). The germline CDR1 and CDR2 sequences are LNHDA and SQIVND (reference sequence). CDR3 length equals 15 residues. V was trimmed by 6 bases and J by 4 bases, leaving 18 bases between them. The CDR3 nucleotides read TGTGCCAGTAGACAATATCAGGGAGGAGGCACTGAAGCTTTCTTT. As protein: CASRQYQGGGTEAFF.

The chain links TRBV6-5 to TRBJ2-3, with TRBD1 matching 7 bases. CDR1 MNHEY and CDR2 SVGAGI come from the germline V gene. J was trimmed by 1 base and V by 6 bases; bases with no gene match: 7. The CDR3 length is 15 residues. The CDR3 sequence: CASRGQGVGTDTQYF. The CDR3 DNA sequence: TGTGCCAGCAGGGGGCAGGGGGTCGGCACAGATACGCAGTATTTT.

The chain has TRBV5-4 and TRBJ1-4; D unresolved. The CDR3 is made up of 13 amino acids. V lost 4 bases, J lost 6 bases, and 10 bases lay in between. The germline CDR1 and CDR2 sequences are SGHNT and YYREEE (reference sequence). The CDR3 DNA sequence: TGTGCCAGCAGCCCTCGGGTTGATGAAAAACTGTTTTTT. This translates into CASSPRVDEKLFF.

CDR3 protein: CASGNPGYGYTF. In DNA form, the CDR3 reads TGTGCCAGCGGGAACCCGGGGTATGGCTACACCTTC. The V call is TRBV6-5, the J call TRBJ1-2; no clear D gene. This CDR3 comprises 12 residues. Germline values: CDR1 MNHEY, CDR2 SVGAGI. With 8 bases removed from V and 5 bases from J, the gap between germline ends came to 12 bases.

The genes are TRBV3-1 (or the pseudogene TRBV3-2) and TRBJ2-2; D is uncertain. This CDR3 comprises 14 residues. Looked up from germline, CDR1 is LGHDT and CDR2 is YNNKEL (reference sequence). Trimming cost V 6 bases and J 0 bases, with 8 bases left between them. The CDR3 DNA follows: TGTGCCAGCAGGCGTACAGCGAACACCGGGGAGCTGTTTTTT. Protein sequence: CASRRTANTGELFF.

Here the CDR3 reads CASSEGTGSYNEQFF. CDR3 coding DNA: TGTGCCAGCTCAGAAGGGACAGGCTCCTACAATGAGCAGTTCTTC. This chain joins TRBV18 and TRBJ2-1, with TRBD1 matching 8 bases. The CDR3 covers 15 residues. Trimming removed 5 bases from V and 0 bases from J; junction bases left unmatched: 3. CDR1 is KGHSH and CDR2 is LQKENI in the germline V gene.

The chain couples TRBV5-1 to TRBJ2-7; the match to TRBD2 covers 11 bases. Germline-derived CDR1 and CDR2 are SGHRS and YFSETQ. The length of the CDR3 is 17 residues. V lost 4 bases, J lost 6 bases, and 15 bases stayed unmatched. The CDR3 DNA reads as TGCGCCAGCAGCCCCCCCTCGGTAGCGGGGGGGCTTGGCGAGCAGTACTTC. Encoded protein: CASSPPSVAGGLGEQYF. Complete variable domain (other parts from reference TRBV5-1 and TRBJ2-7): KAGVTQTPRYLIKTRGQQVTLSCSPISGHRSVSWYQQTPGQGLQFLFEYFSETQRNKGNFPGRFSGRQFSNSRSEMNVSTLELGDSALYLCASSPPSVAGGLGEQYFGPGTRLTVT.

The CDR3 spells CASSELGTGGEAFF. The DNA for the CDR3 is TGTGCCAGCAGTGAACTGGGGACAGGCGGTGAAGCTTTCTTT. The rearrangement joins TRBV6-1 to TRBJ1-1; 8 bases are shared with TRBD1. The CDR3 has 14 amino acids. Germline-derived CDR1 and CDR2 are MNHNS and SASEGT. The V and J ends lost 2 bases and 7 bases, in that order; junction bases with no gene match: 6.

This clone was detected only a few times. V gene TRBV12-3 or TRBV12-4 combines with J gene TRBJ1-2, with 8 bases identical to TRBD1. The CDR3 length is 13 residues. With V trimmed by 6 bases and J by 7 bases, 7 bases remained unmatched. The CDR3 sequence: CASSQGAPVGYTF. The CDR3, as DNA: TGTGCCAGCAGCCAGGGGGCGCCTGTTGGCTACACCTTC.

The V gene is TRBV18, the J gene TRBJ2-7; tentative D call: TRBD1 (6 bases). Trimming removed 1 base from V and 2 bases from J, with 9 bases in between. Germline CDR1 is KGHSH and CDR2 is LQKENI. This CDR3 has 14 amino acids. The chain's CDR3 is CASSPLGQTYEQYF. The CDR3 coding sequence is TGTGCCAGCTCACCACTCGGACAGACCTACGAGCAGTACTTC.

The J gene is TRBJ2-1, the V gene TRBV11-2; TRBD1 aligns across 8 bases. Looked up from germline, CDR1 is SGHAT and CDR2 is FQNNGV. The CDR3 has 13 residues. The J segment lost 10 bases and the V segment lost 6 bases, leaving 8 bases of the junction unmatched. This chain's CDR3 is CASRYTGGAEQFF. DNA of the CDR3: TGTGCCAGCAGATATACAGGGGGTGCGGAGCAGTTCTTC.

The V gene is TRBV7-8, the J gene TRBJ2-5; D unresolved. The CDR3 covers 15 residues. The V end was cut by 5 bases, the J end by 5 bases, with 18 bases between. Germline CDR1 is SGHVS and CDR2 is FQNEAQ. The CDR3 DNA follows: TGTGCCAGCAGCAGACTTAGAGGCGTCGGGGAGACCCAGTACTTC. Amino acid sequence: CASSRLRGVGETQYF.

The genes are TRBV11-2 and TRBJ2-7, with 8 bases lining up with TRBD2. The CDR3 covers 15 residues. Germline CDR1 is SGHAT and CDR2 is FQNNGV. V dropped 6 bases and J dropped 6; count of bases not matched to a gene: 13. CDR3 sequence: CASRPEWTSWVEQYF. The CDR3 DNA is TGTGCCAGCAGGCCTGAGTGGACTAGCTGGGTCGAGCAGTACTTC.

The genes are TRBV5-6 and TRBJ2-1, with 9 bases aligning to TRBD1. CDR3 length equals 13 residues. The V gene's germline CDR1 is SGHDT and CDR2 YYEEEE. The J segment lost 4 bases and the V segment lost 7 bases, leaving 3 bases of the junction unmatched. CDR3 sequence reads: CASWTGDYNEQFF. The CDR3 DNA reads TGTGCCAGCTGGACAGGGGATTACAATGAGCAGTTCTTC.

This clone was recorded a few times. V and J are TRBV6-5 and TRBJ2-7; D might be TRBD1 (6 bases). The germline V gene has CDR1 MNHEY and CDR2 SVGAGI. Trimming left V 5 bases short and J 6 bases short, with 11 bases between. There are 12 residues in the CDR3. CDR3 sequence: CASSTNRVEQYF. CDR3 coding DNA: TGTGCCAGCAGTACCAACAGGGTCGAGCAGTACTTC.

J is TRBJ2-7 and V is TRBV12-3 or TRBV12-4; 10 bases agree with TRBD2. This CDR3 is 11 amino acids long. After removal of 6 bases from V and 11 bases from J, the junction contained 4 bases not matched to a gene. CDR3 sequence reads: CASSKRGGEYF. CDR3 in DNA: TGTGCCAGCAGCAAGCGGGGGGGCGAGTACTTC.

The V call is TRBV7-9, the J call TRBJ2-5; 10 bases are a match to TRBD2. Germline V gene lookup returns CDR1 SEHNR and CDR2 FQNEAQ (reference sequence). With 6 bases clipped from V and 2 bases from J, the junction kept 9 bases outside the gene matches. This CDR3 is 16 amino acids long. The CDR3 sequence is CASRPGGTSVQETQYF. CDR3 in DNA: TGTGCCAGCAGACCCGGCGGGACTAGCGTACAAGAGACCCAGTACTTC.

The chain is built from TRBV19 and TRBJ1-5; 12 nucleotides align to TRBD1. CDR3 length equals 18 residues. V lost 3 bases to trimming and J lost 1 base; unmatched junction nucleotides: 7. Germline CDR1 is LNHDA and CDR2 is SQIVND (reference sequence). CDR3 coding DNA: TGTGCCAGTAGTATTATGGGGACAGGGGGCTTGAGCAATCAGCCCCAGCATTTT. Its translation is CASSIMGTGGLSNQPQHF.

The rearrangement links TRBV5-8 to TRBJ2-7; TRBD2 agrees at 7 bases. The J segment lost 6 bases and the V segment lost 4 bases, leaving 10 bases of the junction unmatched. The CDR3 loop spans 14 amino acids. The V gene's germline CDR1 is SGHTS and CDR2 YDEGEE. The CDR3 bases are TGTGCCAGCAGCCGGGCGGCGGGAGCCGGCGAGCAGTACTTC. As protein: CASSRAAGAGEQYF.

The J gene is TRBJ1-6, the V gene TRBV19; 8 positions agree with TRBD1. Germline lookup yields CDR1 LNHDA and CDR2 SQIVND (reference sequence). Losses at the gene ends were 5 bases for V and 3 bases for J; bases not matched to a gene: 6. The CDR3 contains 16 residues. This CDR3 is CASSSRTGRYNSPLHF. For the CDR3, the DNA is TGTGCCAGTAGTTCCCGGACAGGGCGCTATAATTCACCCCTCCACTTT. Complete variable domain (other parts from reference TRBV19 and TRBJ1-6): DGGITQSPKYLFRKEGQNVTLSCEQNLNHDAMYWYRQDPGQGLRLIYYSQIVNDFQKGDIAEGYSVSREKKESFPLTVTSAQKNPTAFYLCASSSRTGRYNSPLHFGNGTRLTVT.

The gene calls are TRBV6-2 or TRBV6-3 and TRBJ2-3; perhaps TRBD2 as D (5 bases). Deletions cut 6 bases from V and 0 bases from J, with 13 bases between. The CDR3 loop spans 15 amino acids. Germline CDR1 MNHEY, CDR2 SVGEGT. The CDR3 protein is CASSNVGVSTDTQYF. The DNA for the CDR3 is TGTGCCAGCAGCAACGTGGGAGTTAGCACAGATACGCAGTATTTT.

This rearrangement joins TRBV5-1 to TRBJ2-7; D may be TRBD1 (6 bases). This CDR3 region has 15 residues. Trimming stripped 1 base from V and 5 bases from J, with 16 bases between. Germline V gene lookup returns CDR1 SGHRS and CDR2 YFSETQ. In DNA form, the CDR3 reads TGCGCCAGCAGCTTGATGACAGGCAATACCCACGAGCAGTACTTC. This codes for CASSLMTGNTHEQYF.

V and J are TRBV12-3 or TRBV12-4 and TRBJ1-2, with 10 bases that match TRBD1. The trim removed 5 bases at V and 8 bases at J, leaving 5 bases unmatched. This CDR3 contains 13 residues. CDR3 loop: CASSEGQGGGYTF. Here the CDR3 DNA reads TGTGCCAGCAGTGAAGGACAGGGGGGCGGCTACACCTTC.